The sequence of this T cell receptor (beta chain) was determined in a study of cytomegalovirus exposure and HLA in healthy donors. The CDR3 has 12 residues. Germline CDR1 is SEHNR and CDR2 is FQNEAQ (reference sequence). The V segment lost 10 bases and the J segment 2 bases; nucleotides outside the gene matches: 3. In its sample, this clone was seen a few times. Vbeta (60) and Jbeta (13) primers were used in the PCR. Per the original data handling: Counted up in a later analysis, unique TCR beta chains came to some 80 million, with about 10 million shared. Libraries were prepared by immunoSEQ multiplex PCR; TCRdb keeps only in-frame clonotypes and omits some of them. The V and J calls and clone size come from that table; D and trimming were worked out from the DNA. This table holds 130,000 or so clones, roughly 80% found once.

The clonotype originates from a young man in good health and CMV-seronegative. V usage is TRBV7-9 and J usage is TRBJ2-3, with TRBD2 matching over 7 bases. The sequenced sample was PBMCs. CDR3 nucleotides: TGTGCCAAGGGAGGGGACACAGATACGCAGTATTTT. Translating gives CAKGGDTDTQYF. Drawing the rest from reference TRBV7-9 and TRBJ2-3, the complete variable domain is DTGVSQNPRHKITKRGQNVTFRCDPISEHNRLYWYRQTLGQGPEFLTYFQNEAQLEKSRLLSDRFSAERPKGSFSTLEIQRTEQGDSAMYLCAKGGDTDTQYFGPGTRLTVL.